The TCR beta chain described here comes from a study of T cell changes during pregnancy in multiple sclerosis. Here immunoSEQ multiplex PCR was the method, and the copy in TCRdb shows in-frame clones only, minus some. The sample records about 44,000 clones, 90% to 97% being singletons. The receptor was derived from a female donor with multiple sclerosis, enrolled in a pregnancy study. The source was peripheral blood, collected in the second trimester of pregnancy.

CDR3 protein: CASSPRQILAKNIQYF. The CDR3 DNA reads as TGTGCCAGCTCACCACGGCAGATCCTAGCCAAAAACATTCAGTACTTC. The V gene is TRBV18, the J gene TRBJ2-4; D ambiguous. The ends were cut back, 1 base at V and 0 bases at J, with 10 bases in the middle. CDR3 length equals 16 residues. The germline CDR1 and CDR2 sequences are KGHSH and LQKENI.